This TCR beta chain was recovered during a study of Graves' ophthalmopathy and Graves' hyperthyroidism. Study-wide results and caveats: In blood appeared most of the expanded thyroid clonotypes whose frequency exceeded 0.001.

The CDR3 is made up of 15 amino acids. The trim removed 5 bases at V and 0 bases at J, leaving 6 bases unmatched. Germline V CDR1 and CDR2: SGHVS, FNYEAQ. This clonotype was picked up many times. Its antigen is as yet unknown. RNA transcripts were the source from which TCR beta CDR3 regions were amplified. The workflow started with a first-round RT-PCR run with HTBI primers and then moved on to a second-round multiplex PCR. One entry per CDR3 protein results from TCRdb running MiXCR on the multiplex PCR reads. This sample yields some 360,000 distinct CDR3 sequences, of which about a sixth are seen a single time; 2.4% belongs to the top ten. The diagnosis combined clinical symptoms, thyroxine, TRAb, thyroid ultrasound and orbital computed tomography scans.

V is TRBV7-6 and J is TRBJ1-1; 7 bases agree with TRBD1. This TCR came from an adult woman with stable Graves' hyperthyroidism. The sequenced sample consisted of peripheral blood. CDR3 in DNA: TGTGCCAGCAGCCCCAGGACAGGCATGAACACTGAAGCTTTCTTT. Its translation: CASSPRTGMNTEAFF.